The source of this TCR beta chain is a study of Graves' ophthalmopathy and Graves' hyperthyroidism. Study findings and constraints: The model predicted ophthalmopathy progression with around 70% sensitivity and under 75% specificity.

Amplification of the TCR beta CDR3 regions used RNA transcripts (as template). First-round RT-PCR employed HTBI primers, with a second-round multiplex PCR after it. TCRdb re-called the multiplex PCR reads through MiXCR, storing one row per CDR3 protein. The table has a few hundred thousand distinct CDR3 sequences, about 35% seen once. Exclusion applied to patients with other autoimmune diseases, uncontrolled infections, pregnancy or lactation. The CDR3 covers 14 residues. V shed 5 bases and J shed 8 bases, with 18 bases lying between them. Points on this clonotype: The antigen remains undetermined.

The sample was peripheral blood or thyroid tissue (not recorded which). This chain joins TRBV12-3 or TRBV12-4 and TRBJ1-2, with D unclear. The sequence was collected from an adult man with Graves' hyperthyroidism. The CDR3 protein is CASSLTRGVDGYTF. The CDR3 nucleotides read TGTGCCAGCAGTCTAACGCGTGGGGTGGACGGCTACACCTTC.